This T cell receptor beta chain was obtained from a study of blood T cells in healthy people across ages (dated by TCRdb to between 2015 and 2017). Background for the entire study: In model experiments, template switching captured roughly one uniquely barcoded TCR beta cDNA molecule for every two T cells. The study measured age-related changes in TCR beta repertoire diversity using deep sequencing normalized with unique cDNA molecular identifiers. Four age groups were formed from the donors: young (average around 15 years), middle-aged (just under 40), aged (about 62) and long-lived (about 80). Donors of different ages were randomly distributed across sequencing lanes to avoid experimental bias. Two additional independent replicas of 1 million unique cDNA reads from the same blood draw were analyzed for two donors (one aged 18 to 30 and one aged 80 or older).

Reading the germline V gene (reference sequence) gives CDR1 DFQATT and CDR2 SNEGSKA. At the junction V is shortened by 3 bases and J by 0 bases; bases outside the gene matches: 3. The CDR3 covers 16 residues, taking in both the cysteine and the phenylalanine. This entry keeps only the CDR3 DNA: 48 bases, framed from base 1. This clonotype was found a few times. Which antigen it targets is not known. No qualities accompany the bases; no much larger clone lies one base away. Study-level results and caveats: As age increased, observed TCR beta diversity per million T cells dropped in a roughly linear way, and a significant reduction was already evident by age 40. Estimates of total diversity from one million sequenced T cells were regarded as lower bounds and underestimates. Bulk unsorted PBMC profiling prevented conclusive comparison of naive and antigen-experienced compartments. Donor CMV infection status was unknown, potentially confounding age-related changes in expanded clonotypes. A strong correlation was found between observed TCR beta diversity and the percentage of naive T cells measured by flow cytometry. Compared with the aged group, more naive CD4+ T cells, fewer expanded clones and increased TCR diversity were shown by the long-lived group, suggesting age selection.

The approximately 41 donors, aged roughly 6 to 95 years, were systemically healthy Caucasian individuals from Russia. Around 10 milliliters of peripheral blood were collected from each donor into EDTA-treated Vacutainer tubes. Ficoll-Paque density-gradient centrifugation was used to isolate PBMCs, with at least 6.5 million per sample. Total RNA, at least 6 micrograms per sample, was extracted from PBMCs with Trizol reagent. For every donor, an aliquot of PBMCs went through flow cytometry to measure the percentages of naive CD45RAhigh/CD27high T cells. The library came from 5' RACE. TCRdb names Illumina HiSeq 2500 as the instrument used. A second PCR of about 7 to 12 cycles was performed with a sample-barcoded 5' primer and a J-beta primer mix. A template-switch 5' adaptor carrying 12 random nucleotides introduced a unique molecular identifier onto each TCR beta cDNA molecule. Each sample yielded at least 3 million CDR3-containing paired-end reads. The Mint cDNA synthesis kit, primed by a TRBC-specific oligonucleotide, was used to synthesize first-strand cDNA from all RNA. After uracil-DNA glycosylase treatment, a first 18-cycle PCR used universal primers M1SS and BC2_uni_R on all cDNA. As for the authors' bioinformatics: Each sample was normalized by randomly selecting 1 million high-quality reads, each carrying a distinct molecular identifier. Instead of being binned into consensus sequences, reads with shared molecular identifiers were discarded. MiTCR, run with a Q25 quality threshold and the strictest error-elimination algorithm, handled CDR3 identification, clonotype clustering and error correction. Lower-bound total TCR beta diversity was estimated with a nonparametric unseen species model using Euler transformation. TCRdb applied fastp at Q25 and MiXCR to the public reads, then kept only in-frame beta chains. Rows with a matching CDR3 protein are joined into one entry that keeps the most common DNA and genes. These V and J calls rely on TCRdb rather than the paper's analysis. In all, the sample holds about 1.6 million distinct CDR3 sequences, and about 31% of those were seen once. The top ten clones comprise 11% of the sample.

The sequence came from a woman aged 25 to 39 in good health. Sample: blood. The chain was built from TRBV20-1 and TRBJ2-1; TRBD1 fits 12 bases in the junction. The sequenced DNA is TGCAGTGCTAGGGGACAGGGGGCAAACTCCTACAATGAGCAGTTCTTC. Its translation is CSARGQGANSYNEQFF.